This TCR beta chain is from a study of T-cell reconstitution after alpha-beta-depleted transplantation in children. Looked up from germline, CDR1 is GTSNPN and CDR2 is SVGIG (reference sequence). This CDR3 region has 13 residues. Trimming took off 2 bases at V and 3 bases at J, with 10 bases between the two ends. Preparation of the TCRbeta library was carried out with unique molecular identifiers. Via MiXCR, TCRdb re-called the PCR reads, giving one row per CDR3 protein. Among around 450,000 distinct CDR3 sequences listed, 43% were seen once. In this sample, this clonotype turned up a few times. The input for sequencing was PBMCs, taken before TCRalphabeta/CD19-depleted stem cell transplant. This receptor was taken from a girl aged 2-15 years with aplastic anemia, due to receive a stem cell transplant. The chain combines TRBV30 with TRBJ1-1, with D unresolved. The CDR3 reads CAWSPPYDTEAFF. Here the CDR3 DNA reads TGTGCCTGGAGTCCCCCGTATGACACTGAAGCTTTCTTT.